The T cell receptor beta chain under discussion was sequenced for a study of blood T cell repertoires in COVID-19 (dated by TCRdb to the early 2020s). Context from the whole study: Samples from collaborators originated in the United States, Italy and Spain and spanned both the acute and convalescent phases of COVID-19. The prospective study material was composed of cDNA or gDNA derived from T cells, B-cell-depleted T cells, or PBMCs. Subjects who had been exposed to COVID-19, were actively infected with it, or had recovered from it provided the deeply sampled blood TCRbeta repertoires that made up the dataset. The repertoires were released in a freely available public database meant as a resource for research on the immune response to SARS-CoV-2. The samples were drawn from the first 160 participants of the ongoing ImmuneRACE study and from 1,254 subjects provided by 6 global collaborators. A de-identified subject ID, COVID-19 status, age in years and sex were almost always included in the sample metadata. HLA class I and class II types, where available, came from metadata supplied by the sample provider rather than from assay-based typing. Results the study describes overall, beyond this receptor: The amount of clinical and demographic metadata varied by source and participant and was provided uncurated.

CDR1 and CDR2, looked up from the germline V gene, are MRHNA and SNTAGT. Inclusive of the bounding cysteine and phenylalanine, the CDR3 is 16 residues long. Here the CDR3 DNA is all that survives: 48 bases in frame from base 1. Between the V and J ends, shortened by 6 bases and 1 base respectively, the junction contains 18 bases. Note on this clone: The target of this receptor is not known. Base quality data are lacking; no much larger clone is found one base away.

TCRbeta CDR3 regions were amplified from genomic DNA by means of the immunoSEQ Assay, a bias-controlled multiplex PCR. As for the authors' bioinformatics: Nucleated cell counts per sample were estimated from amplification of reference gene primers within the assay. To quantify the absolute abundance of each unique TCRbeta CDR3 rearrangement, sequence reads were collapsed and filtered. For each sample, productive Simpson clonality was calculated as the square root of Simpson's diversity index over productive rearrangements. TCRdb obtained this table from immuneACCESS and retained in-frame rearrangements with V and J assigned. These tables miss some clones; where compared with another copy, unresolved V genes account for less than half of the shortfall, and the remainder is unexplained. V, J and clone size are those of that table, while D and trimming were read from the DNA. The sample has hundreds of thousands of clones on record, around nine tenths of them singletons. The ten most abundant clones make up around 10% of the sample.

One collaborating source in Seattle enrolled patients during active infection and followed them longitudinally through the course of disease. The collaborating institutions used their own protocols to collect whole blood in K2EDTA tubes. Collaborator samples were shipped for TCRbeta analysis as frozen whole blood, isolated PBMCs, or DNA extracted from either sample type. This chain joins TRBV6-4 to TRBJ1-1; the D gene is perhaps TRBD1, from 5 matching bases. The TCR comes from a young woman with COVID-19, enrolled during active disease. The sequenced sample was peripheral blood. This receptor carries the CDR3 CASSAIGGEGNTEAFF. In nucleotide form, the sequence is TGTGCCAGCAGCGCAATCGGGGGGGAGGGGAACACTGAAGCTTTCTTT.